This TCR beta chain was recorded in a study of post-analysis software for immune sequencing data. Study details: Several disease courses (relapsing-remitting, secondary progressive and progressive-relapsing) of multiple sclerosis were included. Study findings and constraints: Five TRBV segments appeared more often in patients than in controls, and TRBV5-6, TRBV5-1 and TRBV20-1 were among these. People with multiple sclerosis had a significantly lower normalized Chao1 diversity than controls did. Clustering by F measure revealed strong co-clustering among samples prepared together in one batch.

This clonotype was recorded a few times. Its matching antigen is unknown. Libraries were made from TCR beta cDNA, and they carried unique molecular identifiers. A population of about 0.85 to 11 million T cells gave rise to roughly 500,000 cDNA molecules. TCRdb ran MiXCR on the PCR reads and lists one entry per CDR3 protein. The sample records approximately 770,000 distinct CDR3 sequences, roughly 50% being singletons. The CDR3 is 15 residues long. Germline assignment: CDR1 DFQATT and CDR2 SNEGSKA (reference sequence). Losses at the gene ends were 5 bases for V and 3 bases for J; bases not matched to a gene: 9.

Material: blood. The V and J genes are TRBV20-1 and TRBJ2-1; TRBD2 matches at 8 bases. The clonotype was recovered from a girl aged 5-17 years with multiple sclerosis. CDR3 sequence reads: CSAPPAGANYNEQFF. The CDR3 region has the DNA TGCAGTGCTCCCCCAGCGGGAGCGAACTACAATGAGCAGTTCTTC.